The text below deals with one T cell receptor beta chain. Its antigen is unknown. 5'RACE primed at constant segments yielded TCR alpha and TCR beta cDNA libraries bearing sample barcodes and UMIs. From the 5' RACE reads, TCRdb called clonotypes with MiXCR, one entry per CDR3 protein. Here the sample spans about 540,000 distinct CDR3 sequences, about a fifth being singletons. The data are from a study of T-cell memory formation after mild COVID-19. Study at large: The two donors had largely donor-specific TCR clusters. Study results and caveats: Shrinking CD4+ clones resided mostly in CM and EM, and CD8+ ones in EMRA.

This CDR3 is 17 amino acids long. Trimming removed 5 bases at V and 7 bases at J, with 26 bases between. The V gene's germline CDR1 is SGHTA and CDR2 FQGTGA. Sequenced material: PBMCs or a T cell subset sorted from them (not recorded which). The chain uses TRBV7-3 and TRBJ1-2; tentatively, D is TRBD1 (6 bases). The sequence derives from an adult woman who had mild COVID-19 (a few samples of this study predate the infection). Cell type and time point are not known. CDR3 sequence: CASSPVGKAGAKTGYTF. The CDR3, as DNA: TGTGCCAGCAGCCCCGTGGGGAAGGCAGGGGCGAAAACTGGCTACACCTTC.